This entry lists 9 T cell receptor beta chains sequenced from one sample in a study of shared clonotypes between healthy human individuals. The table came from immunoSEQ multiplex PCR; TCRdb's copy has only in-frame clones and leaves some out. The top ten hold around 25% of the sample, which has 90,000 to 130,000 clones, 68% seen once. Sequencing input: memory CD8+ T cells sorted from blood. As to subset: CD45RO+ cells pooled with CCR7-negative TemRA cells. The receptors originated from a woman aged 30 to 39 in good health.

This clone has a handful of counts. The V gene is TRBV29-1, the J gene TRBJ2-1; D gene uncertain. CDR1 SQVTM and CDR2 ANQGSEA come from the germline V gene. The length of the CDR3 is 13 residues. The CDR3 DNA reads TGCTGCGCCGGATGGGAAACCTACAATGAGCAGTTCTTC. This codes for CCAGWETYNEQFF.

In regard to this clone: Because the CDR3 is missing its conserved closing phenylalanine or tryptophan, this is likely a read error. The chain carries TRBV14 and TRBJ2-3, with 7 bases matching TRBD2. V shed 2 bases, J shed 8 bases, and the junction held 13 bases outside the gene matches. The germline gives CDR1 SGHDN, CDR2 FVKESK. This CDR3 has 16 residues. This CDR3 is CASSQSRAGSQGTQYS. The CDR3 DNA sequence: TGTGCCAGCAGCCAAAGCCGAGCGGGATCCCAGGGTACGCAGTATTCT.

The chain combines TRBV11-2 with TRBJ1-3; no firm D call. Germline CDR1 SGHAT, CDR2 FQNNGV. V lost 5 bases to trimming and J lost 0 bases, with 8 bases between them. The CDR3 contains 14 residues. In nucleotides, the CDR3 is TGTGCCAGCAGCCTGGGCGGCTCTGGAAACACCATATATTTT. This encodes CASSLGGSGNTIYF.

This clone was seen a single time. V usage is TRBV28 and J usage is TRBJ2-7; 9 bases are a match to TRBD2. This CDR3 is built from 16 residues. The J segment lost 4 bases and the V segment lost 3 bases, leaving 10 bases of the junction unmatched. Germline V lookup: CDR1 MDHEN, CDR2 SYDVKM. The CDR3 DNA is TGTGCCAGCAGTTTCTTAGCGGGAGTCCTAACGTACGAGCAGTACTTC. This encodes CASSFLAGVLTYEQYF.

This clone was seen only once. V usage is TRBV11-3 and J usage is TRBJ2-1; D might be TRBD2 (5 bases). V was pared by 2 bases and J by 5 bases, with 22 bases between. Germline assignment: CDR1 SGHNT and CDR2 YENEEA. The CDR3 contains 18 residues. The CDR3 spells CASSLHTGGRIEHNEQFF. The CDR3 bases are TGTGCCAGCAGCTTACACACCGGTGGGAGAATTGAGCACAATGAGCAGTTCTTC.

This clone was observed a few times. The chain combines TRBV13 with TRBJ2-1; D possibly matches TRBD1 or TRBD2 (5 bases each). The germline V and J ends were trimmed by 4 bases and 5 bases, with 18 bases remaining between them. The CDR3 totals 16 residues. The germline V gene encodes CDR1 PRHDT and CDR2 FYEKMQ (reference sequence). The CDR3 loop reads CASSSRGTSQHNEQFF. CDR3 bases: TGTGCCAGCAGCTCCCGAGGGACGTCTCAACACAATGAGCAGTTCTTC.

This clone was observed at least ten times. This sample includes further DNA sequences coding for the same CDR3. The chain employs TRBV4-1 and TRBJ2-1, with 7 bases fitting TRBD2. This CDR3 has 11 residues. CDR1 is MGHRA and CDR2 is YSYEKL in the germline V gene. Losses at the gene ends were 1 base for V and 14 bases for J; bases not matched to a gene: 2. The DNA of the CDR3 is TGCGCCAGCAGCCAAGGTGGGGGGGAGTTCTTC. Residues: CASSQGGGEFF.

The gene calls are TRBV6-5 and TRBJ2-1; D gene unclear. Germline V gene lookup returns CDR1 MNHEY and CDR2 SVGAGI. The CDR3 totals 12 residues. Trimming left V 7 bases short and J 4 bases short, with 8 bases between. CDR3 region: CASTDGYNEQFF. The CDR3 DNA reads TGTGCCAGCACCGACGGATACAATGAGCAGTTCTTC.

The table lists this clone with a count of one. The chain uses TRBV14 and TRBJ2-1; 7 nucleotides line up with TRBD2. CDR1 SGHDN and CDR2 FVKESK come from the germline V gene. The CDR3 length is 16 residues. With 0 bases clipped from V and 5 bases from J, the junction kept 7 bases outside the gene matches. The CDR3 nucleotides read TGTGCCAGCAGCCAAGATAGCGCGGGAGAGCACAATGAGCAGTTCTTC. This translates into CASSQDSAGEHNEQFF.